These T cell receptor beta chains were read from a single sample in a study of CD8 T cells in ankylosing spondylitis. TCRdb processed the 5' RACE reads anew with MiXCR; each CDR3 protein has one entry. The sample records approximately 210,000 distinct CDR3 sequences, around 13% being singletons. The sample consisted of blood, either unsorted or a sorted T cell fraction (not recorded which). These receptors originate from a male donor with ankylosing spondylitis or in good health (not recorded which). CDR3s leave out the opening cysteine and the closing phenylalanine or tryptophan. Clone size is given for some rows only: seen once, a few or many times, or a class if the clone is expanded.

v_gene,abundance,j_gene,CDR3aa
TRBV6-2/TRBV6-3,few,TRBJ1-6,ASTLTGVHNSPLH
TRBV27,few,TRBJ2-7,ASSLATRGPSMGYEQY
TRBV20-1,NA,TRBJ2-2,SAPRLSTGELF
TRBV5-6,few,TRBJ2-1,ASSEKGLGGYEQF
TRBV9,NA,TRBJ2-1,ASSVGGGSRNEQF
TRBV27,few,TRBJ2-7,ASRSGKLGS
TRBV7-9,many,TRBJ2-1,ASSLLPVIGNEQF
TRBV20-1,few,TRBJ2-3,SAQEGDTQY
TRBV21-1,NA,TRBJ1-4,ASSKAGQGEGEKLF
TRBV7-8,NA,TRBJ2-5,ASSLRLGAGETQY
TRBV20-1,NA,TRBJ2-7,SAAHTSGTSIYEQY
TRBV10-3,NA,TRBJ2-7,AISDGSFIQEQY
TRBV3-1,NA,TRBJ1-2,ASSQADGYT
TRBV6-2/TRBV6-3,NA,TRBJ2-1,ASSVRAPDAYNEQF
TRBV12-3/TRBV12-4,NA,TRBJ1-2,ASTSGASGGYT
TRBV6-5,NA,TRBJ2-2,ASSYSARTRDTGELF
TRBV4-1,NA,TRBJ2-7,ASSHGRGAPYEQY
TRBV5-6,NA,TRBJ2-7,ASTLWRGSYEQY
TRBV28,NA,TRBJ2-2,ASSSIHLSERATGELF
TRBV10-3,many,TRBJ2-7,AISESWSSYEQY
TRBV4-1,NA,TRBJ2-7,ASSQAWDREEQY